These T cell receptor beta chains were read from a single sample in a study of cytomegalovirus exposure and HLA in healthy donors. Clones were sequenced by immunoSEQ multiplex PCR, and TCRdb holds only the in-frame ones, with some missing. The sample has 100,000 to 150,000 clones, approximately 70% seen once. The specimen sequenced was PBMCs. These receptors were obtained from a man aged 55 to 70 in good health and CMV-seropositive. CDR3s include the opening cysteine and the closing phenylalanine or tryptophan. D genes are given only for firm matches. Clone size is shown for a subset of rows, as once, few, many or a class of expanded clone.

j_call v_call clone_size d_call cdr3_nt cdr3_aa
TRBJ1-2 TRBV29-1 - - TGCAGCGTTGAGAGGAATTCTAACTATGGCTACACCTTC CSVERNSNYGYTF
TRBJ2-3 TRBV4-1 - TRBD2 TGCGCCAGCAGCCAACGGACTAGCGGGTACACAGATACGCAGTATTTT CASSQRTSGYTDTQYF
TRBJ1-5 TRBV6-4 - TRBD1 TGTGCCAGCAGGACACCGGGACAGGGCAATCAGCCCCAGCATTTT CASRTPGQGNQPQHF
TRBJ1-1 TRBV7-3 - TRBD1 TGTGCCAGCAGCTCTTCAGGGGGCACTGAAGCTTTCTTT CASSSSGGTEAFF
TRBJ1-2 TRBV9 once - TGTGCCAGCAGCGCTGAACAGGGAGTGGGTGGCTACACCTTC CASSAEQGVGGYTF
TRBJ2-5 TRBV10-1 once - TGCGCCAGCAGCACTAGCCCGGAGGAGACCCAGTACTTC CASSTSPEETQYF
TRBJ2-3 TRBV29-1 - - TGCAGCGTTGAAGGGGAGGCCAGCACAGATACGCAGTATTTT CSVEGEASTDTQYF
TRBJ1-1 TRBV6-5 few TRBD1 TGTGCCAGCAGCCTACAGGGGGAGAACACTGAAGCTTTCTTT CASSLQGENTEAFF
TRBJ1-1 TRBV5-6 - - TGTGCCAGCAGCTTTGGTGCAGGGGAAGAAGCTTTCTTT CASSFGAGEEAFF
TRBJ2-4 TRBV9 - - TGTGCCAGCAGCGTCAGCATTCAGTACTTC CASSVSIQYF
TRBJ1-5 TRBV28 - - TGTGCCAGCAGTCCCGGACTGAGCAATCAGCCCCAGCATTTT CASSPGLSNQPQHF
TRBJ2-7 TRBV28 - TRBD2 TGTGCCAGCACCGTTATGGGGGAGGGTGGGTACGAGCAGTACTTC CASTVMGEGGYEQYF
TRBJ2-2 TRBV4-2 - TRBD1 TGTGCCAGCAGCCGAGATCTACAGGGGCCCGGGGAGCTGTTTTTT CASSRDLQGPGELFF
TRBJ1-1 TRBV6-5 - - TGTGCCAGCAGGACCAGGGGTGGGAGCACTGAAGCTTTCTTT CASRTRGGSTEAFF
TRBJ2-7 TRBV30 - TRBD1 TGTGCCTGGGGAAAGGGGGCGGCCTTGGGTGAGCAGTACTTC CAWGKGAALGEQYF
TRBJ2-2 TRBV9 - - TGTGCCAGCAGCGTAAATTTCGGGCCGGGAAGCGGGGAGCTGTTTTTT CASSVNFGPGSGELFF
TRBJ1-2 TRBV30 - TRBD1 TGTGCCTGGAGTACCACAGGGGGCGCGGTAGGCTACACCTTC CAWSTTGGAVGYTF
TRBJ1-2 TRBV7-9 few - TGTGCCAGCAGCTTAGCGATGGGGGCCAACTATGGCTACACCTTC CASSLAMGANYGYTF
TRBJ1-5 TRBV28 few - TGTGCCAGCAGCCCCAATCAGGTTGATCAGCCCCAGCATTTT CASSPNQVDQPQHF
TRBJ2-7 TRBV28 - - TGTGCCAGCAGTTTTTTCGCCCTGGGCAACGAGCAGTACTTC CASSFFALGNEQYF
TRBJ2-3 TRBV6-5 - TRBD2 TGTGCCAGCAGTTACTTTGGGACTAGGGAGTATTTT CASSYFGTREYF
TRBJ1-1 TRBV6-5 - - TGTGCCAGCAGCCGCTGGGAGAGCACTGAAGCTTTCTTT CASSRWESTEAFF
TRBJ2-5 TRBV7-9 - - TGTGCCAGCAGCCTAGGACAGATACAAGAGACCCAGTACTTC CASSLGQIQETQYF